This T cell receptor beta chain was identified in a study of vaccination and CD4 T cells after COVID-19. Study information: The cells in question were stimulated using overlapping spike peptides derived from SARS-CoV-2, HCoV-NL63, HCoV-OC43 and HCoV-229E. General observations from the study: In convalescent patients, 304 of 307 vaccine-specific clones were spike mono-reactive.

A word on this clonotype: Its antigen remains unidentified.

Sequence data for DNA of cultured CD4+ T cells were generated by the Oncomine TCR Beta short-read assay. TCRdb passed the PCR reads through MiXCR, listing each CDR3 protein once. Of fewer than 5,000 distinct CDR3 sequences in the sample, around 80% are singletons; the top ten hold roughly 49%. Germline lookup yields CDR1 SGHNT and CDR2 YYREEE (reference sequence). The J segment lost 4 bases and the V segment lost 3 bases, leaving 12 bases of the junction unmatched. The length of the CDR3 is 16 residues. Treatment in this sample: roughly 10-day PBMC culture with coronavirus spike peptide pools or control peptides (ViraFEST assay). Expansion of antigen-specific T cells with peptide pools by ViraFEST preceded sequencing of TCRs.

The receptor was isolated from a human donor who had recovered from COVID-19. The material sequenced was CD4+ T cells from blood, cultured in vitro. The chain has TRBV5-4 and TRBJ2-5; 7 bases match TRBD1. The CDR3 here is CASSSRQGGWGETQYF. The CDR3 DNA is TGTGCCAGCAGCTCCCGACAGGGCGGCTGGGGAGAGACCCAGTACTTC.